The clone carrying this T cell receptor (beta chain) was recorded only once. TCRdb's copy holds only in-frame clones and misses some; the assay was immunoSEQ multiplex PCR. Of about 270,000 clones detected, approximately 81% appear once; the ten largest clones hold roughly 3.1%. Trimming removed 7 bases from V and 4 bases from J; junction bases left unmatched: 6. The CDR3 has 14 amino acids. The V gene's germline CDR1 is KGHDR and CDR2 SFDVKD. These data belong to a study of blood T cell repertoires in COVID-19. The clonotype was recovered from a woman aged 18-29 years with acute or convalescent COVID-19. The rearrangement links TRBV24-1 to TRBJ2-7; 10 nucleotides match TRBD2. Sequencing used peripheral blood. The CDR3 sequence: CATRFGTSVYEQYF. The CDR3 region has the DNA TGTGCCACCAGGTTCGGGACTAGCGTGTACGAGCAGTACTTC.